The rows below give T cell receptor beta chains drawn from one sample of a study of spatial heterogeneity in lung cancer. From the 5' RACE reads, TCRdb called clonotypes with MiXCR, one entry per CDR3 protein. The profile shows roughly 2,000 distinct CDR3 sequences, about 10% of them singletons. The source was lung tumor tissue, collected at surgery. The source is a female donor with early-stage non-small cell lung cancer. Both conserved end residues are part of each CDR3. D genes are given only for firm matches. Size tells how often a clone was seen (once, few, many) or the class of an expanded clone, and some rows leave it out.

j_call: TRBJ1-5; clone_size: NA; v_call: TRBV29-1; d_call: TRBD1; cdr3_aa: CSVRTGSNQPQHF; cdr3_nt: TGCAGCGTCCGGACAGGGTCCAATCAGCCCCAGCATTTT
j_call: TRBJ1-1; clone_size: medium-sized; v_call: TRBV7-8; d_call: NA; cdr3_aa: CASSLEQGGGEAFF; cdr3_nt: TGTGCCAGCAGCTTAGAACAGGGCGGGGGTGAAGCTTTCTTT
j_call: TRBJ2-3; clone_size: NA; v_call: TRBV30; d_call: TRBD1; cdr3_aa: CAWRATGGWPDTQYF; cdr3_nt: TGTGCCTGGAGAGCCACAGGGGGCTGGCCAGATACGCAGTATTTT
j_call: TRBJ2-7; clone_size: medium-sized; v_call: TRBV6-5; d_call: NA; cdr3_aa: CASSLGREQYF; cdr3_nt: TGTGCCAGCAGTTTAGGAAGGGAGCAGTACTTC
j_call: TRBJ1-3; clone_size: medium-sized; v_call: TRBV5-1; d_call: TRBD1; cdr3_aa: CASSSQGAGGNTIYF; cdr3_nt: TGCGCCAGCAGCTCACAGGGGGCAGGAGGAAACACCATATATTTT
j_call: TRBJ2-1; clone_size: NA; v_call: TRBV6-2/TRBV6-3; d_call: TRBD2; cdr3_aa: CASSSSGVAGDNEQFF; cdr3_nt: TGTGCCAGCAGTTCCTCTGGAGTAGCGGGCGACAATGAGCAGTTCTTC
j_call: TRBJ2-5; clone_size: medium-sized; v_call: TRBV7-2; d_call: TRBD1; cdr3_aa: CASSSTGGEGTQYF; cdr3_nt: TGTGCCAGCAGCTCCACAGGGGGCGAAGGGACCCAGTACTTC
j_call: TRBJ2-4; clone_size: NA; v_call: TRBV10-2; d_call: TRBD1; cdr3_aa: CASTLDRAGAKNIQYF; cdr3_nt: TGCGCCAGCACCTTGGACAGGGCTGGCGCCAAAAACATTCAGTACTTC
j_call: TRBJ2-2; clone_size: medium-sized; v_call: TRBV20-1; d_call: TRBD1; cdr3_aa: CSVPPGTGVTGELFF; cdr3_nt: TGCAGTGTCCCCCCAGGGACAGGGGTAACCGGGGAGCTGTTTTTT
j_call: TRBJ2-3; clone_size: medium-sized; v_call: TRBV20-1; d_call: TRBD2; cdr3_aa: CSASGTSGGTDTQYF; cdr3_nt: TGCAGTGCTAGTGGGACTAGCGGCGGCACAGATACGCAGTATTTT
j_call: TRBJ2-3; clone_size: many; v_call: TRBV20-1; d_call: TRBD2; cdr3_aa: CSAGTSGGTNLDTQYF; cdr3_nt: TGCAGTGCTGGGACTAGCGGGGGGACCAATTTGGATACGCAGTATTTT
j_call: TRBJ2-3; clone_size: medium-sized; v_call: TRBV20-1; d_call: NA; cdr3_aa: CSARWAEREADTQYF; cdr3_nt: TGCAGTGCTAGATGGGCGGAGAGGGAAGCAGATACGCAGTATTTT